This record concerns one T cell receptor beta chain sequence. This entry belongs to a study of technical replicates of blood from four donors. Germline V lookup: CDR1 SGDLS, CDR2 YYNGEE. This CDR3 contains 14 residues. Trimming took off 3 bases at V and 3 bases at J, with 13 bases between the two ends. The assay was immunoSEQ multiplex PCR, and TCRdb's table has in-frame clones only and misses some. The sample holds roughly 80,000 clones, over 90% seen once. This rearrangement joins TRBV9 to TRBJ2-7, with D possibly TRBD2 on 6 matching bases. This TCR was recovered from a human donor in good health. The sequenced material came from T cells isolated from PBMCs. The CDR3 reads CASSERVGVYEQYF. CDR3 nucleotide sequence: TGTGCCAGCAGCGAGCGGGTGGGAGTCTACGAGCAGTACTTC.